The T cell receptor beta chain described here comes from a study of tumor and adjacent non-tumor tissue in lung cancer. Remarks on this clonotype: Germline and junction disagree at one end, which may indicate a read error.

RNA was extracted from bulk tissue without any cell sorting. This non-tumor lung sample came from over 3 cm beyond the tumor edge. A modified ARM-PCR protocol with three rounds of nested PCR amplified TCRbeta. From the multiplex PCR reads, TCRdb called clonotypes with MiXCR, one entry per CDR3 protein. The sample lists over 80,000 distinct CDR3 sequences; less than 85% were seen once. Germline V lookup: CDR1 SGHDT, CDR2 YYEEEE. The CDR3 is made up of 16 amino acids. V is TRBV5-6 and J is TRBJ2-5; possibly TRBD1 for D (6 bases). The clonotype comes from a man aged 55 to 69 with small cell lung cancer. The sequenced sample consisted of distant non-tumor lung tissue. CDR3 amino acids: CARSRVIGQLQETQYF. The DNA for the CDR3 is TGTGCCAGGAGCAGAGTCATTGGACAGCTCCAAGAGACCCAATACTTC.